Below are 17 T cell receptor beta chains sequenced from a single sample in a study of shared clonotypes between healthy human individuals (dated by TCRdb to about 2020). The protocol used for the library was the immunoSEQ multiplex PCR assay. The immuneACCESS repertoire file appears here via TCRdb, limited to in-frame rearrangements. These files lack a portion of the clones; in checked studies, under half of the deficit traces to unresolved V genes, and the cause of the others is not known. A total of hundreds of thousands of clones appear in this sample, more than 95% of them only once. Of the sample, around 0.058% is held by the ten largest clones. The sample taken for sequencing was naive CD4+ T cells sorted from blood. What this sample's cell subset or site label stands for: CD45RA+ positively selected. These receptors originate from a woman in her 30s in good health.

V gene TRBV5-1 combines with J gene TRBJ1-1, with 10 bases fitting TRBD1. Trimming removed 0 bases from V and 1 base from J; junction bases left unmatched: 9. The germline gives CDR1 SGHRS, CDR2 YFSETQ. The length of the CDR3 is 18 residues. The CDR3 DNA reads TGCGCCAGCAGCTTGGCCGAGGGGACAGGGGCGGCGAACACTGAAGCTTTCTTT. This gives the protein CASSLAEGTGAANTEAFF. Supplemented by reference TRBV5-1 and TRBJ1-1, the full variable domain reads KAGVTQTPRYLIKTRGQQVTLSCSPISGHRSVSWYQQTPGQGLQFLFEYFSETQRNKGNFPGRFSGRQFSNSRSEMNVSTLELGDSALYLCASSLAEGTGAANTEAFFGQGTRLTVV.

This rearrangement joins TRBV14 to TRBJ2-1, with D hard to call. V was clipped by 4 bases and J by 5 bases, with 3 bases between them. The germline V gene encodes CDR1 SGHDN and CDR2 FVKESK. The CDR3 covers 11 residues. CDR3 region: CASSPHNEQFF. The CDR3 coding sequence is TGTGCCAGCAGCCCACACAATGAGCAGTTCTTC.

The chain couples TRBV11-3 to TRBJ2-3; 12 bases fit TRBD2. Looked up from germline, CDR1 is SGHNT and CDR2 is YENEEA. The CDR3 covers 15 residues. After removal of 5 bases from V and 3 bases from J, the junction contained 3 bases not matched to a gene. The CDR3 reads CASSRTSGITDTQYF. Written as DNA, the CDR3 is TGTGCCAGCAGCCGGACTAGCGGGATAACAGATACGCAGTATTTT.

V is TRBV5-1 and J is TRBJ2-1; either TRBD1 or TRBD2 may fit D (5 bases each). The V and J ends lost 1 base and 8 bases respectively, with 13 bases between them. The germline CDR1 and CDR2 sequences are SGHRS and YFSETQ. The CDR3 extends over 14 amino acids. CDR3 region: CASSLKFRDDEQFF. CDR3 bases: TGCGCCAGCAGCTTGAAGTTCAGGGACGATGAGCAGTTCTTC.

V is TRBV5-5 and J is TRBJ1-3, with a possible D match to TRBD1 (5 bases). This CDR3 is built from 16 residues. CDR1 SGHKS and CDR2 YYEKEE come from the germline V gene (reference sequence). V lost 2 bases and J lost 1, with 13 bases in between. The CDR3 DNA is TGTGCCAGCAGCTTACAGGACACCCTATCTGGAAACACCATATATTTT. This codes for CASSLQDTLSGNTIYF.

The genes are TRBV10-3 and TRBJ2-2, with D uncertain. Deletions cut 2 bases from V and 0 bases from J, with 10 bases between. The germline V gene has CDR1 ENHRY and CDR2 SYGVKD. CDR3 length: 16 amino acids. The CDR3 sequence: CAISEGRIANTGELFF. The DNA for the CDR3 is TGTGCCATCAGTGAGGGACGCATCGCGAACACCGGGGAGCTGTTTTTT.

CDR3 nucleotide sequence: TGTGCCAGCAGTATCCGTAGGGGTTACTATGGCTACACCTTC. It is translated as CASSIRRGYYGYTF. V and J are TRBV6-5 and TRBJ1-2; D might be TRBD1 (5 bases). With 5 bases removed from V and 3 bases from J, the gap between germline ends came to 13 bases. The V gene's germline CDR1 is MNHEY and CDR2 SVGAGI. The CDR3 runs 14 residues.

This clone was seen more than once but under ten times. This chain connects TRBV28 to TRBJ1-1; 7 positions match TRBD1. This CDR3 has 13 residues. With V trimmed by 6 bases and J by 0 bases, 1 base remained unmatched. The germline CDR1 and CDR2 sequences are MDHEN and SYDVKM. DNA for the CDR3: TGTGCCAGCAGGGGACAGATGAACACTGAAGCTTTCTTT. Translating it yields CASRGQMNTEAFF.

This chain connects TRBV28 to TRBJ2-7, with 8 positions matching TRBD2. The CDR3 length is 15 residues. CDR1 and CDR2 (germline): MDHEN, SYDVKM. Germline trimming cut 4 bases from V and 4 bases from J; bases unmatched to any gene: 9. The CDR3 is CASSSPGLVVYEQYF. In nucleotides, the CDR3 is TGTGCCAGCAGTTCACCGGGACTAGTGGTTTACGAGCAGTACTTC.

This CDR3 reads CASSQGQPGYNEQFF. CDR3 bases: TGTGCCAGCAGCCAAGGACAACCGGGTTACAATGAGCAGTTCTTC. The chain has TRBV4-2 and TRBJ2-1; no clear D gene. Per germline, CDR1 LGHNA and CDR2 YNFKEQ. Trimming shortened V by 1 base and J by 4 bases, and 11 bases separated the two germline ends. This CDR3 comprises 15 residues.

The rearrangement uses TRBV10-3 and TRBJ1-4, with D possibly TRBD1 on 5 matching bases. The V gene's germline CDR1 is ENHRY and CDR2 SYGVKD. Trimming shortened V by 6 bases and J by 8 bases, and 13 bases separated the two germline ends. The CDR3 is 13 residues long. The CDR3 here is CAISPGADEKLFF. The CDR3 nucleotides are TGTGCCATCAGCCCTGGGGCAGACGAAAAACTGTTTTTT.

This chain connects TRBV27 to TRBJ2-7; 8 bases agree with TRBD1. J was trimmed by 3 bases and V by 5 bases; bases with no gene match: 6. This CDR3 spans 14 amino acids. In germline, CDR1 is MNHEY, CDR2 SMNVEV (reference sequence). The CDR3 bases are TGTGCCAGCAGTCCAAAACAGGGGGTCTACGAGCAGTACTTC. Its protein is CASSPKQGVYEQYF.

The chain recombines TRBV18 with TRBJ2-3; 13 nucleotides match TRBD2. This CDR3 contains 20 residues. J was trimmed by 0 bases and V by 3 bases; bases with no gene match: 12. The germline V gene has CDR1 KGHSH and CDR2 LQKENI. CDR3 nucleotide sequence: TGTGCCAGCTCACCCGGACTAGCGGGAGCCGGGGGTCGAAGCACAGATACGCAGTATTTT. It specifies CASSPGLAGAGGRSTDTQYF.

This chain uses TRBV6-1 with TRBJ1-5; D is perhaps TRBD1 (5 bases). Germline V CDR1 and CDR2: MNHNS, SASEGT. The CDR3 consists of 17 residues. V was cut by 3 bases and J by 0 bases, with 15 bases left in between. CDR3 sequence (DNA): TGTGCCAGCAGTGAGGGGAGGGGTTCCTATAGCAATCAGCCCCAGCATTTT. This encodes CASSEGRGSYSNQPQHF.

The chain combines TRBV6-1 with TRBJ1-2, with D hard to call. The CDR3 has 14 residues. Germline loops: CDR1 MNHNS, CDR2 SASEGT. The V end was cut by 4 bases, the J end by 6 bases, with 15 bases between. The CDR3 DNA follows: TGTGCCAGCAGTGGGGCCAGGTGGAAGGATGGCTACACCTTC. Translating it yields CASSGARWKDGYTF.

This clone has only one observation. The rearrangement joins TRBV28 to TRBJ1-6, with TRBD1 as a possible D gene (6 bases). From germline, CDR1 is MDHEN and CDR2 SYDVKM. V dropped 5 bases and J dropped 8 bases, with 16 bases sitting between them. The CDR3 extends over 15 amino acids. DNA for the CDR3: TGTGCCAGCAGTCCCGGACAGAGTTGGGATTCACCCCTCCACTTT. Encoded protein: CASSPGQSWDSPLHF.

The chain uses TRBV4-1 and TRBJ2-7; D ambiguous. The CDR3 sequence is 15 residues long. Per the germline V gene, CDR1 is MGHRA and CDR2 is YSYEKL. V shed 2 bases and J shed 1 base, with 12 bases lying between them. CDR3: CASSQKPAVSYEQYF. In DNA, the CDR3 is TGCGCCAGCAGCCAAAAGCCGGCAGTTTCCTACGAGCAGTACTTC.